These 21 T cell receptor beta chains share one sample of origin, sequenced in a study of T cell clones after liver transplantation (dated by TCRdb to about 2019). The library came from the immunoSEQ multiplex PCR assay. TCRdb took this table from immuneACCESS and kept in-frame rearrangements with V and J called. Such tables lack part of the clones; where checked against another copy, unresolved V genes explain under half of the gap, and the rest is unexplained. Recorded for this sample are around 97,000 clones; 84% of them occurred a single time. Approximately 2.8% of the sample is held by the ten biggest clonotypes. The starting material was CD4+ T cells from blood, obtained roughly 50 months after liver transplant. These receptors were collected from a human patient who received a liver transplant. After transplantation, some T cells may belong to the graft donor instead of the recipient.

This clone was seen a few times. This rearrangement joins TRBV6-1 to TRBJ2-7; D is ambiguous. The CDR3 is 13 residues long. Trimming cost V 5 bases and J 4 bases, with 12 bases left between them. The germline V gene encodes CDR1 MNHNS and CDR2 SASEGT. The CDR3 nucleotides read TGTGCCAGCAGTCCTGAAAGGGTATACGAGCAGTACTTC. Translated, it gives CASSPERVYEQYF.

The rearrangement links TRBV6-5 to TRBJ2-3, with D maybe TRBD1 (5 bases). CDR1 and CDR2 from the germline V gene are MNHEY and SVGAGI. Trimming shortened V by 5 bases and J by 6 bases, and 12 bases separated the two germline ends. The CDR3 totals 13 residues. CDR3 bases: TGTGCCAGCAGTCGCCAGGGAACCGATACGCAGTATTTT. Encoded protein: CASSRQGTDTQYF.

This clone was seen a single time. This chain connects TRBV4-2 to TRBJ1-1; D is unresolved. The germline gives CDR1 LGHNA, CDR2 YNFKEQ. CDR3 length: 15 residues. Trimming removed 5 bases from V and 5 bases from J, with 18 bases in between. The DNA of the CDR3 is TGTGCCAGCAGCGGGGAGTGGGCCCGTAAGACTGAAGCTTTCTTT. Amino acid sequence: CASSGEWARKTEAFF.

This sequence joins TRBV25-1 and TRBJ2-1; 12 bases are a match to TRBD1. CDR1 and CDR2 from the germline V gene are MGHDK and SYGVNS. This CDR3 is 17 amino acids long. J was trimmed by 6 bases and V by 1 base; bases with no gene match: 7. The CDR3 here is CASSEFVGQGAGNEQFF. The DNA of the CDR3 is TGTGCCAGCAGTGAATTCGTGGGACAGGGGGCAGGCAATGAGCAGTTCTTC.

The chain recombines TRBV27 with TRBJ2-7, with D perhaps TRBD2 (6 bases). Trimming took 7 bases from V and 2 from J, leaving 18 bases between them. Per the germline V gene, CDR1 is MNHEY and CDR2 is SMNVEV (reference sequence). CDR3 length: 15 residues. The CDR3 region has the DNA TGTGCCAGCAAGGGCCCAGGGACTTTCGCCTACGAGCAGTACTTC. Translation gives CASKGPGTFAYEQYF.

CDR3 DNA: TGTGCCAGCTCAGCCCTAGGGACAGGGGGGTATCAGCCCCAGCATTTT. The encoded protein is CASSALGTGGYQPQHF. This chain links TRBV18 with TRBJ1-5; TRBD1 agrees at 11 bases. CDR1 and CDR2 from the germline V gene are KGHSH and LQKENI. This CDR3 has 16 amino acids. Trimming cost V 5 bases and J 5 bases; bases outside gene matches: 8.

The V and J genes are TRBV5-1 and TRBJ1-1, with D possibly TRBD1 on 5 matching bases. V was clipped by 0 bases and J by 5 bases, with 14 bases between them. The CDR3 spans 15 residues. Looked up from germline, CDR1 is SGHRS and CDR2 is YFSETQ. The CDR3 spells CASSLGSVGETEAFF. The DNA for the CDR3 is TGCGCCAGCAGCTTGGGCAGTGTAGGGGAAACTGAAGCTTTCTTT.

The CDR3 spells CASSQRGRNTGELFF. CDR3 nucleotide sequence: TGTGCCAGCTCCCAAAGGGGGCGGAACACCGGGGAGCTGTTTTTT. The chain joins TRBV2 to TRBJ2-2; TRBD1 matches at 7 bases. The germline V gene encodes CDR1 SNHLY and CDR2 FYNNEI. Trimming took 8 bases from V and 1 from J; bases not matched to a gene: 7. The CDR3 consists of 15 residues.

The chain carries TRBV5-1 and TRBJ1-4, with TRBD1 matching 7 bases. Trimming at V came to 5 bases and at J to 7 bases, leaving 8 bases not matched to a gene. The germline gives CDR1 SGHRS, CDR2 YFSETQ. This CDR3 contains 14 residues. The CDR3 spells CASRPTGVGEKLFF. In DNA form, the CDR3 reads TGCGCCAGCAGACCCACAGGGGTTGGTGAAAAACTGTTTTTT.

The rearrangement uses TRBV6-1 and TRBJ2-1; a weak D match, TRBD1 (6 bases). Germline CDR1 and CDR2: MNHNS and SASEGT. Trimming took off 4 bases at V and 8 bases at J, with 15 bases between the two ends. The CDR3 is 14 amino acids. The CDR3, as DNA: TGTGCCAGCAGTGTGCAGGGGTCCCCCGATGAGCAGTTCTTC. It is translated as CASSVQGSPDEQFF.

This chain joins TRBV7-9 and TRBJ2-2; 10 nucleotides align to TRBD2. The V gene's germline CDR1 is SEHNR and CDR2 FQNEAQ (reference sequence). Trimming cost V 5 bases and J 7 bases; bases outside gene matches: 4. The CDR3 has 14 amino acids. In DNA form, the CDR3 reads TGTGCCAGCAGCCAGCGGACTAGCGGCGGGGAGCTGTTTTTT. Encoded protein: CASSQRTSGGELFF.

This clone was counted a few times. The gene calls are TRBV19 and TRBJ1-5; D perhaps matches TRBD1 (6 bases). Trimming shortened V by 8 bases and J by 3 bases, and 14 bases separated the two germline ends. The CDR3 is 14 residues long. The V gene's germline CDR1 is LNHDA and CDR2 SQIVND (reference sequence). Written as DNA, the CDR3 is TGTGCCAGTGTAGACAGGAGCCTCAATCAGCCCCAGCATTTT. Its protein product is CASVDRSLNQPQHF.

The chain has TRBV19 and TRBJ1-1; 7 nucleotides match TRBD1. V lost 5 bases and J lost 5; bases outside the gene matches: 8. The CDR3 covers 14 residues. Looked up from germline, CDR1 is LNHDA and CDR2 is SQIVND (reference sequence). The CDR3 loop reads CASSLDRVSTEAFF. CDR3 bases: TGTGCCAGTAGTCTCGACAGGGTTAGTACTGAAGCTTTCTTT.

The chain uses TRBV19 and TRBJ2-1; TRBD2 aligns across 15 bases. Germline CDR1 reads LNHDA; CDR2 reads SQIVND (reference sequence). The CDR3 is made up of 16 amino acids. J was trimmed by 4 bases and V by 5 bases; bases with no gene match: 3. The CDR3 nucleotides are TGTGCCAGTAGTTTCGGGACTAGCGGGAGGTACAATGAGCAGTTCTTC. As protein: CASSFGTSGRYNEQFF.

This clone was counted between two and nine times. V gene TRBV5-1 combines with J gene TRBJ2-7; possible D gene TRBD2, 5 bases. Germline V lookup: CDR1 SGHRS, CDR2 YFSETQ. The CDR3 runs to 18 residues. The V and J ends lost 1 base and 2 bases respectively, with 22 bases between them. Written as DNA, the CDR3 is TGCGCCAGCAGCTTGCGTTCAATGACCGAGAGGGCGGCCTACGAGCAGTACTTC. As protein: CASSLRSMTERAAYEQYF.

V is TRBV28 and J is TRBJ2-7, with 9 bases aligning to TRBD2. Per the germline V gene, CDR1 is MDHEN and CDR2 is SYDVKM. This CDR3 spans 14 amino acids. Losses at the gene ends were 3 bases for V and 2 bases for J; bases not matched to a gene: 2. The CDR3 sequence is CASSLTSGTYEQYF. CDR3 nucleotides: TGTGCCAGCAGTTTGACTAGCGGTACCTACGAGCAGTACTTC.

CDR3 loop: CSVSQGRDGYTF. CDR3 sequence (DNA): TGCAGCGTCTCACAGGGGAGGGATGGCTACACCTTC. The V and J genes are TRBV29-1 and TRBJ1-2, with 7 bases lining up with TRBD1. After removal of 6 bases from V and 6 bases from J, the junction contained 7 bases not matched to a gene. The CDR3 contains 12 residues. The germline V gene has CDR1 SQVTM and CDR2 ANQGSEA.

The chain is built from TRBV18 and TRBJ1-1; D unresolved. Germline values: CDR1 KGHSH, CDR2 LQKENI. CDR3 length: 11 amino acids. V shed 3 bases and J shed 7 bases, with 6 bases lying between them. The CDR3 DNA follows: TGTGCCAGCTCACCCAAAAGTGAAGCTTTCTTT. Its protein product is CASSPKSEAFF.

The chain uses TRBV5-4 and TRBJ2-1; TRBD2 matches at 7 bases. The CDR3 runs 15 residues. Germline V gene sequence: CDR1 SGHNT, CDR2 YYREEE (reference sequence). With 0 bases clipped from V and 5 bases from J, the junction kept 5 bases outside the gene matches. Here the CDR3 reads CASSLGGSGNNEQFF. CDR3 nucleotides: TGTGCCAGCAGCTTGGGCGGGAGCGGAAACAATGAGCAGTTCTTC.

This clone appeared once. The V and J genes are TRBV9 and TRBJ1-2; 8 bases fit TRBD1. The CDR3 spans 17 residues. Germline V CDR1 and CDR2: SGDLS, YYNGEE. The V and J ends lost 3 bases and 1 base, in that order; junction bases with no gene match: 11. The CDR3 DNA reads TGTGCCAGCAGCGAACCAGGACAGGGCGCCCTTAACTATGGCTACACCTTC. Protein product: CASSEPGQGALNYGYTF.

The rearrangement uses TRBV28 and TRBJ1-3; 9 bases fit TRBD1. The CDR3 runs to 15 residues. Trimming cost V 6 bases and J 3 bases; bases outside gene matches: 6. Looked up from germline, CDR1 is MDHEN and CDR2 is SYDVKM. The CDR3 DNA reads TGTGCCAGCAGGAGAACAGGGGGCATTGGAAACACCATATATTTT. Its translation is CASRRTGGIGNTIYF.